The clone carrying this T cell receptor (beta chain) was seen many times. This sample was taken from a study of early T cells in non-severe SARS-CoV-2 infection. Losses at the gene ends were 4 bases for V and 2 bases for J; bases not matched to a gene: 6. Germline V gene sequence: CDR1 SGHRS, CDR2 YFSETQ. The CDR3 totals 15 residues. The TCR library protocol was used to attach unique molecular identifiers. These identifiers were attached to individual cDNA molecules. TCRdb independently ran MiXCR on the 5' RACE reads; one entry per CDR3 protein. The repertoire holds around 23,000 distinct CDR3 sequences, with 5.3% as singletons.

Sequences were obtained from whole blood. The receptor's source is an adult who was a healthcare worker with PCR-confirmed SARS-CoV-2 infection or an uninfected control (not recorded which). The gene calls are TRBV5-1 and TRBJ2-5, with TRBD1 identical over 9 bases. The CDR3 spells CASSPGQGIQETQYF. The CDR3 DNA follows: TGCGCCAGCAGCCCGGGACAGGGAATACAAGAGACCCAGTACTTC.